The rows below give T cell receptor beta chains drawn from one sample of a study of CD8 T cells in ankylosing spondylitis. A single record per CDR3 protein comes from TCRdb applying MiXCR to the 5' RACE reads. The sample carries fewer than 250,000 distinct CDR3 sequences, roughly 24% recorded once. Sequenced: blood, either unsorted or a sorted T cell fraction (not recorded which). The receptors shown here come from a male donor with ankylosing spondylitis or in good health (not recorded which). CDR3s include the opening cysteine and the closing phenylalanine or tryptophan. A D gene is named only where the DNA matches it firmly. Clone size is shown for a subset of rows, as once, few, many or a class of expanded clone.

TRBJ1-5,TRBV12-3/TRBV12-4,many,NA,TGTGCCAGCAGCGACCAGTATCGGCCCCAGCATTTT,CASSDQYRPQHF
TRBJ2-5,TRBV15,many,NA,TGTGCCACCAGCAGAGATATGGTAGCAGGGGGGGGAGAGACCCAGTACTTC,CATSRDMVAGGGETQYF
TRBJ2-5,TRBV5-1,NA,TRBD2,TGCGCCAGCAGCTTGGCCGGCGGGAGGTTTGAGACCCAGTACTTC,CASSLAGGRFETQYF
TRBJ2-7,TRBV12-3/TRBV12-4,NA,TRBD1,TGTGCCAGCAGTTTAAGGGACAGGGGATTGGAGCAGTACTTC,CASSLRDRGLEQYF
TRBJ1-3,TRBV7-6,NA,NA,TGTGCCAGCAGCCCATACAGCTCTGGAAACACCATATATTTT,CASSPYSSGNTIYF
TRBJ2-1,TRBV5-1,NA,TRBD1,TGCGCCAGCAGCTCAGGGGACAGCTACAATGAGCAGTTCTTC,CASSSGDSYNEQFF
TRBJ2-1,TRBV29-1,NA,TRBD2,TGCAGCGTGGCTAGCGGGAGGTCCTCCTACAATGAGCAGTTCTTC,CSVASGRSSYNEQFF
TRBJ1-5,TRBV27,NA,NA,TGTGCCAGCAGTTTGAGGTATAGCAATCAGCCCCAGCATTTT,CASSLRYSNQPQHF
TRBJ1-4,TRBV6-6,many,NA,TGTGCCAGCAGTTACTCGAGTGAAAAACTGTTTTTT,CASSYSSEKLFF
TRBJ2-1,TRBV5-1,many,NA,TGCGCCAGCAGCTTGGAGGGGGGTTCCAATGAGCAGTTCTTC,CASSLEGGSNEQFF
TRBJ2-5,TRBV20-1,many,TRBD1,TGCAGTGCTAGCATGATGGGACAGGTCATCCAAGAGACCCAGTACTTC,CSASMMGQVIQETQYF
TRBJ2-4,TRBV6-5,NA,NA,TGTGCCAGCAGTTACTGGGGAGGGGGCAATGTTCGAAACATTCAGTACTTC,CASSYWGGGNVRNIQYF
TRBJ2-7,TRBV2,many,TRBD1,TGTGCCAGCAGTGTAATGGGACAGGGACCCCACGAGCAGTACTTC,CASSVMGQGPHEQYF
TRBJ2-2,TRBV20-1,NA,TRBD2,TGCAGTGCTAGAAGACTAGCTGGCACCGGGGAGCTGTTTTTT,CSARRLAGTGELFF
TRBJ1-1,TRBV3-1,NA,NA,TGTGCCAGCAGCCAAGACCCGGGCCTAGGGACTTGGGCTTTCTTT,CASSQDPGLGTWAFF
TRBJ2-5,TRBV4-2,NA,TRBD2,TGTGCCAGCAGCCCCGGGACTAGCGGCCAAGAGACCCAGTACTTC,CASSPGTSGQETQYF
TRBJ2-7,TRBV13,NA,TRBD2,TGTGCCAGCAGCCAAGGGGCTCGCGGGAGGAGGGACAACGAGCAGTACTTC,CASSQGARGRRDNEQYF
TRBJ2-7,TRBV29-1,many,NA,TGCAGCGTAAGGACAGCTCGCACCTACGAGCAGTACTTC,CSVRTARTYEQYF
TRBJ2-7,TRBV3-1,NA,TRBD1,TGTGCCAGCAGCCCCCCTCCCGGGACAGGGGGCCACGAGCAGTACTTC,CASSPPPGTGGHEQYF
TRBJ2-7,TRBV3-1,NA,NA,TGTGCCAGCAGCCAAAGGGAGGGGGACGAGCAGTACTTC,CASSQREGDEQYF
TRBJ2-6,TRBV10-3,NA,NA,TGTGCCATCAGTGAAGGAGGGGCCAACGTCCTGACTTTC,CAISEGGANVLTF
TRBJ2-3,TRBV11-2,many,TRBD1,TGTGCCAGCAGCTTAGGCAGGGGGCTGGTACTTAGCACAGATACGCAGTATTTT,CASSLGRGLVLSTDTQYF
TRBJ2-1,TRBV20-1,once,TRBD2,TGCAGTGCTAGAAAGACTAGCGGGACCTACAATGAGCAGTTCTTC,CSARKTSGTYNEQFF
TRBJ2-5,TRBV12-2,NA,NA,TGTGCAAGTCGCTTAGCGCTTTCAGGCGAGACCCAGTACTTC,CASRLALSGETQYF
TRBJ1-2,TRBV5-6,NA,TRBD1,TGTGCCAGCAGCAGGGACAGGGGCTACACCTTC,CASSRDRGYTF